A selection of T cell receptor beta chains follows, all from one sample in a study of shared clonotypes between healthy human individuals. Profiling relied on immunoSEQ multiplex PCR, and the TCRdb table lists in-frame clones only, not all of them. Of 1.5 million to 1.9 million clones in the sample, approximately 98% were seen once. The sample was naive CD4+ T cells sorted from blood. These TCRs come from a man in his thirties or forties in good health. The CDR3 runs from the conserved cysteine through the conserved F or W. Each record gives: J gene, clone size, D gene, V gene, CDR3 protein, CDR3 DNA. A D gene is named only where the DNA matches it firmly. Where a row states a size, it is once, few, many or the class of an expanded clone; other rows omit it.

TRBJ2-7 once TRBD2 TRBV28 CATRPGGGTYEQYF TGTGCCACACGCCCCGGCGGGGGTACCTACGAGCAGTACTTC
TRBJ2-7 . . TRBV18 CASSRGIQSLTYEQYF TGTGCCAGCTCACGCGGAATACAGTCCCTGACCTACGAGCAGTACTTC
TRBJ1-2 . . TRBV6-6 CASSYTSGTNYGYTF TGTGCCAGCAGTTACACTTCCGGGACCAACTATGGCTACACCTTC
TRBJ2-7 once . TRBV4-1 CASSQFGTRAQGAGYEQYF TGCGCCAGCAGCCAATTTGGCACGAGGGCACAGGGAGCGGGCTACGAGCAGTACTTC
TRBJ2-1 . TRBD2 TRBV14 CASSQQTSGSLGQFF TGTGCCAGCAGCCAACAGACTAGCGGGAGTTTAGGGCAGTTCTTC
TRBJ1-3 . TRBD1 TRBV5-1 CASTDRGLPGNTIYF TGCGCCAGCACTGACAGGGGGCTACCTGGAAACACCATATATTTT
TRBJ2-3 . TRBD2 TRBV27 CASSSTSGRAVDTQYF TGTGCCAGCAGTTCCACTAGCGGGAGGGCGGTAGATACGCAGTATTTT
TRBJ1-1 . . TRBV7-9 CASSLKTEAFF TGTGCCAGCAGCTTAAAAACTGAAGCTTTCTTT
TRBJ2-1 . . TRBV7-9 CASSNGVGREQFF TGTGCCAGCAGCAATGGAGTGGGCCGGGAGCAGTTCTTC
TRBJ2-1 . . TRBV6-1 CASSEGRGLPFF TGTGCCAGCAGTGAAGGGAGGGGGCTTCCGTTCTTC
TRBJ2-2 . . TRBV5-1 CASSLKGVGTGELFF TGCGCCAGCAGCTTGAAGGGGGTCGGCACCGGGGAGCTGTTTTTT
TRBJ2-3 . TRBD2 TRBV5-4 CASSLELAGTTDTQYF TGTGCCAGCAGCTTGGAGCTAGCGGGAACCACAGATACGCAGTATTTT
TRBJ2-1 . . TRBV14 CASSQGSHPYNEQFF TGTGCCAGCAGCCAAGGGAGTCATCCTTACAATGAGCAGTTCTTC
TRBJ1-5 . TRBD1 TRBV11-2 CASSLGAGGVQPQHF TGTGCCAGCAGCTTAGGGGCAGGGGGTGTTCAGCCCCAGCATTTT
TRBJ2-5 . . TRBV21-1 CASSTNGLVETQYF TGTGCCAGCAGCACCAACGGACTAGTGGAGACCCAGTACTTC
TRBJ1-4 . . TRBV28 CASSFSEVNEKLFF TGTGCCAGCAGTTTTAGCGAGGTTAATGAAAAACTGTTTTTT
TRBJ1-1 once TRBD1 TRBV5-1 CASNQGETEAFF TGCGCCAGCAATCAGGGGGAGACTGAAGCTTTCTTT
TRBJ1-2 . TRBD1 TRBV7-9 CASTLGQGASGYTF TGTGCCAGCACCTTGGGACAGGGGGCGAGTGGCTACACCTTC
TRBJ2-7 once . TRBV27 CASNTLDEQYF TGTGCCAGCAATACTCTGGACGAGCAGTACTTC
TRBJ2-1 . TRBD2 TRBV7-7 CASSFLASGRGEQFF TGTGCTAGCAGCTTTTTGGCTAGCGGGAGGGGTGAGCAGTTCTTC
TRBJ2-7 . TRBD1 TRBV13 CASSLTGLTYEQYF TGTGCCAGCAGCTTGACAGGGCTTACCTACGAGCAGTACTTC
TRBJ2-1 . . TRBV1 CTSSQDPGMGLGSSYNEQFF TGCACCAGCAGCCAAGATCCCGGCATGGGACTAGGAAGCTCCTACAATGAGCAGTTCTTC
TRBJ2-2 . . TRBV28 CASSWRENTGELFF TGTGCCAGCAGTTGGCGGGAGAACACCGGGGAGCTGTTTTTT
TRBJ2-5 . TRBD1 TRBV19 CASSILPLGGFETQYF TGTGCCAGTAGTATCCTCCCCTTAGGGGGCTTTGAGACCCAGTACTTC
TRBJ1-2 . . TRBV29-1 CSVDGEGSSNYGYTF TGCAGCGTCGACGGAGAGGGTAGTTCGAACTATGGCTACACCTTC
TRBJ2-7 . TRBD2 TRBV5-6 CASSRTGTSGKSEQYF TGTGCCAGCAGCCGCACCGGGACTAGCGGGAAATCCGAGCAGTACTTC
TRBJ2-3 . TRBD2 TRBV11-3 CASSLGPSGRGTDTQYF TGTGCCAGCAGCTTAGGTCCTAGCGGGAGGGGCACAGATACGCAGTATTTT
TRBJ2-2 . TRBD1 TRBV10-3 CASHRDRNTGELFF TGTGCCAGCCACCGGGACAGGAACACCGGGGAGCTGTTTTTT
TRBJ2-7 once . TRBV10-3 CAIRGPGKKEEYEQYF TGTGCCATCAGGGGTCCGGGGAAAAAGGAGGAATACGAGCAGTACTTC
TRBJ2-4 . TRBD2 TRBV7-8 CASSLARASGRVDIQYF TGTGCCAGCAGCTTAGCGCGGGCTAGCGGGAGGGTGGACATTCAGTACTTC
TRBJ2-1 . . TRBV18 CASSPPRESYSYNEQFF TGTGCCAGCTCACCACCGAGGGAATCCTACTCCTACAATGAGCAGTTCTTC
TRBJ1-5 once . TRBV6-5 CASSSHSNQPQHF TGTGCCAGCAGCTCACATAGCAATCAGCCCCAGCATTTT
TRBJ1-5 . . TRBV5-6 CASSAKGRGPLLPQHF TGTGCCAGCAGCGCGAAGGGGCGGGGGCCCCTCTTGCCCCAGCATTTT
TRBJ2-1 . TRBD2 TRBV4-2 CASSLYGREGLNEQFF TGTGCCAGCAGCCTCTATGGGCGGGAGGGCCTTAATGAGCAGTTCTTC
TRBJ2-7 . . TRBV5-1 CASSPSLDYEQYF TGCGCCAGCAGCCCCTCCTTAGATTACGAGCAGTACTTC
TRBJ2-7 . . TRBV28 CASSFPRTASSYEQYF TGTGCCAGCAGTTTCCCACGGACAGCGAGCTCCTACGAGCAGTACTTC
TRBJ2-7 . . TRBV7-8 CASNLIQGRGYEQYF TGTGCCAGCAACCTGATCCAGGGGAGGGGCTACGAGCAGTACTTC
TRBJ2-7 . . TRBV6-1 CAIDRVGEQYF TGTGCCATAGACCGGGTCGGGGAGCAGTACTTC
TRBJ2-3 . . TRBV10-3 CAISYMISTDTQYF TGTGCCATCAGTTACATGATTAGCACAGATACGCAGTATTTT
TRBJ2-1 . . TRBV11-3 CASSPGGQGTYNEQFF TGTGCCAGCAGCCCGGGCGGTCAGGGCACCTACAATGAGCAGTTCTTC
TRBJ2-3 . TRBD2 TRBV5-5 CASILYSGYTDTQYF TGTGCCAGCATCCTCTATAGCGGGTACACAGATACGCAGTATTTT
TRBJ1-5 few . TRBV19 CASSIVGQPQHF TGTGCCAGTAGTATAGTGGGGCAGCCCCAGCATTTT
TRBJ2-2 . . TRBV19 CASTPWGRADTGELFF TGTGCCAGTACCCCCTGGGGCAGGGCGGACACCGGGGAGCTGTTTTTT
TRBJ2-5 . . TRBV6-1 CASSGGYQETQYF TGTGCCAGCAGTGGAGGGTACCAAGAGACCCAGTACTTC
TRBJ2-3 . TRBD1 TRBV7-3 CASSSGQGTDTQYF TGTGCCAGCAGCTCGGGACAGGGAACAGATACGCAGTATTTT
TRBJ1-4 once . TRBV15 CATFGNEKLFF TGTGCCACCTTCGGAAATGAAAAACTGTTTTTT
TRBJ2-2 . . TRBV11-3 CASTRRGSGELFF TGTGCCAGCACTAGGAGGGGTTCCGGGGAGCTGTTTTTT
TRBJ1-1 . . TRBV5-1 CASSSSGGIEERTEAFF TGCGCCAGCAGCTCCTCTGGGGGTATAGAAGAGAGGACTGAAGCTTTCTTT
TRBJ1-5 . . TRBV29-1 CSVAGQSNQPQHF TGCAGCGTCGCCGGCCAAAGCAATCAGCCCCAGCATTTT
TRBJ2-5 . . TRBV9 CASSVASGETQYF TGTGCCAGCAGCGTAGCCAGCGGGGAGACCCAGTACTTC
TRBJ2-5 . . TRBV20-1 CSAGREETQYF TGCAGTGCCGGAAGGGAAGAGACCCAGTACTTC
TRBJ2-1 . . TRBV23-1 CASSHWTRDHSYNEQFF TGCGCCAGCAGTCATTGGACTCGGGACCACTCCTACAATGAGCAGTTCTTC
TRBJ1-1 once . TRBV9 CASSPQLLSGGRTEAFF TGTGCCAGCAGCCCCCAGCTGCTCTCCGGGGGACGTACTGAAGCTTTCTTT
TRBJ2-5 . . TRBV7-2 CASSFYREETQYF TGTGCCAGCAGCTTTTACAGAGAAGAGACCCAGTACTTC
TRBJ2-1 . TRBD2 TRBV4-3 CASSHLAGGGDNEQFF TGCGCCAGCAGCCATCTAGCGGGAGGGGGAGACAATGAGCAGTTCTTC
TRBJ2-3 . . TRBV30 CAWSYNTDTQYF TGTGCCTGGAGTTATAACACAGATACGCAGTATTTT
TRBJ1-5 . . TRBV18 CASSPLHLNQPQHF TGTGCCAGCTCACCTTTACACCTCAATCAGCCCCAGCATTTT
TRBJ2-3 . . TRBV18 CASSLSTGHTGDTQYF TGTGCCAGCTCACTATCAACAGGGCACACGGGAGATACGCAGTATTTT
TRBJ1-2 few . TRBV4-1 CASSQGDGYTF TGCGCCAGCAGCCAGGGAGATGGCTACACCTTC